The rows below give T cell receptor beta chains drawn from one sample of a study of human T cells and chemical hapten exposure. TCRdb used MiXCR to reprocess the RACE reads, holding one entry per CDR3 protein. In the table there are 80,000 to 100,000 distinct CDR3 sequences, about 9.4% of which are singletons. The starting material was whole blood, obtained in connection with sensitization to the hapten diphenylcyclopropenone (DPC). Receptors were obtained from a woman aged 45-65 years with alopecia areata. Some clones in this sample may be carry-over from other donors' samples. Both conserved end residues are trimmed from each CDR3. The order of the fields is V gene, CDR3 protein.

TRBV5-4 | ASSLPGQGSYEQY
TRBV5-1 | ASSYTGRALGELF
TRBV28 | ASRRTGIRNTEAF
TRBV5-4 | ASSLRRTGGTDTQY
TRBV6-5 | ASSYSIGPVNEQY
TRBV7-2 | ASSLLTGGPYEQY
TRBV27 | ASRGPRDGANEQF
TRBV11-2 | ASSQQTEMYEQY
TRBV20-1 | SASGLAGRNARDEQF
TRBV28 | ASTAPPTYEQY
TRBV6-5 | ASSFPGTGRNQPQH
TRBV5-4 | ASSLEAVETQY
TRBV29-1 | SVSGGNYGYT
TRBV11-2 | ASSLAWSDSTYNEQF
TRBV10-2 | ASSDSGVYQPQH
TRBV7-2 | ASSPRGGYEQY
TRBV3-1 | ASSQDASGANVLT
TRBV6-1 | ASPDPDTQY
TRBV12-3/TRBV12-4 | ASRETGGSNQPQH
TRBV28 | ASRPFYQETQY
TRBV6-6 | ASRLAGIGEQY
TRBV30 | AWSPSLGEQF
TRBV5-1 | ASSLGGVEKLF
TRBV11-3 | ASSWDYTDTQY
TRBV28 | ASNGAGGDQPQH
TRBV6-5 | ASSPQGARYEAF
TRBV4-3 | ASSPRRGTGELF
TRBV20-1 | SANQGGSYEQY
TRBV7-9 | ASRTDFNYGYT
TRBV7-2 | ASSSFRNTEAF
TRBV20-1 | SANPGVVGGLTDTQY
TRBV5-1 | ASSKGQDGEGYT
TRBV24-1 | ATSDSGTADRRELF
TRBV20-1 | SAYVVEQY
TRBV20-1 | SVPSKALEKLF
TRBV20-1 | SARHGGENTEAF
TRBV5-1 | ASSLDRLAGGETQY
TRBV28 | ASRQTAGPAGTQY
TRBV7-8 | ASSLRQVEGYT
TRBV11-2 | ASSPRTRDNEQF
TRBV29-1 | SVNYGYT
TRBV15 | ATSRDRRSGANVLT
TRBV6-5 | ASRMSGGTDTQY
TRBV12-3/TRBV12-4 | ASSLTGRSYEQY
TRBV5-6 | ASSPPRRELYEQY
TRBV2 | ASSGHRQETQY
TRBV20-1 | SVPVGLAGFYEQY
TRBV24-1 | ATSDFGTAIQETRY
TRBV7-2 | ASSPRQNQPQH
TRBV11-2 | ASSFSDRDADTQY
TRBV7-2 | ASSLASLDQETQY
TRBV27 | ASSSSGSIGYGYT
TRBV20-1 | SAGNNQPQH
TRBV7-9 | ASSLDGGQETQY
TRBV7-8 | ASSPRIREAQY
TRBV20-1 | SVVEDFQETQY
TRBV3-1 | ASSQGRWNLYGYT